A selection of T cell receptor beta chains follows, all from one sample in a study of response to subunit inactivated influenza vaccine. In TCRdb, the RT-PCR reads were re-called with MiXCR into one record per CDR3 protein. This sample has about 160,000 distinct CDR3 sequences, with approximately 11% found just once. The sequenced sample was non-naive T cells sorted from PBMCs, obtained 45 days after vaccination. These receptors all come from a man between 45 and 60 years old who received an inactivated influenza vaccine. Both conserved end residues are part of each CDR3. A D gene is named only where the DNA matches it firmly. Size is omitted from some rows. Given values are once, few, many or a class for expanded clones.

- | TRBJ1-2 | - | TRBV3-1 | TGTGCCAGCAGACAAAGGCAGGGGAGTGGCTACACCTTC | CASRQRQGSGYTF
few | TRBJ2-1 | - | TRBV5-4 | TGTGCCAGCAGCTTGGCCAGCGGGTTAGGCTACAATGAGCAGTTCTTC | CASSLASGLGYNEQFF
- | TRBJ2-7 | - | TRBV3-1 | TGTGCCAGCAGCCAAGGGATCAGTTCTGCCTACGAGCAGTACTTC | CASSQGISSAYEQYF
many | TRBJ2-1 | TRBD1 | TRBV20-1 | TGCAGTGCGGCGACAGGGCCACTATCCTACAATGAGCAGTTCTTC | CSAATGPLSYNEQFF
- | TRBJ2-4 | - | TRBV6-1 | TGTGCCAGCAGTGCGGCTGGGACACTAGCCAAAAACATTCAGTACTTC | CASSAAGTLAKNIQYF
many | TRBJ1-2 | - | TRBV20-1 | TGCAGTGCCGGACCAGGGCGGGGTGGCTACACCTTC | CSAGPGRGGYTF
few | TRBJ2-5 | - | TRBV6-5 | TGTGCCAGCAGGAGTGGGGGGGAGACCCAGTACTTC | CASRSGGETQYF
- | TRBJ2-7 | TRBD2 | TRBV29-1 | TGCAGCGTTGGGACTAGCGGGAGGGTGTACGAGCAGTACTTC | CSVGTSGRVYEQYF
- | TRBJ2-5 | - | TRBV9 | TGTGCCAGCAGCGTAGTTGTCGGGAATCAAGAGACCCAGTACTTC | CASSVVVGNQETQYF
- | TRBJ1-1 | - | TRBV11-2 | TGTGCCAGCAGTTCTAGGGGGGGTAGGACTGAAGCTTTCTTT | CASSSRGGRTEAFF
many | TRBJ1-1 | - | TRBV5-1 | TGCGCCAGCAGCTTGGTGGGTCAGAACACTGAAGCTTTCTTT | CASSLVGQNTEAFF
few | TRBJ2-3 | - | TRBV11-2 | TGTGCCAGCAGCTACAGACAGGGAGGTACAGATACGCAGTATTTT | CASSYRQGGTDTQYF
many | TRBJ2-3 | - | TRBV7-9 | TGTGCCAGCAGCCCACGCACAGATACGCAGTATTTT | CASSPRTDTQYF